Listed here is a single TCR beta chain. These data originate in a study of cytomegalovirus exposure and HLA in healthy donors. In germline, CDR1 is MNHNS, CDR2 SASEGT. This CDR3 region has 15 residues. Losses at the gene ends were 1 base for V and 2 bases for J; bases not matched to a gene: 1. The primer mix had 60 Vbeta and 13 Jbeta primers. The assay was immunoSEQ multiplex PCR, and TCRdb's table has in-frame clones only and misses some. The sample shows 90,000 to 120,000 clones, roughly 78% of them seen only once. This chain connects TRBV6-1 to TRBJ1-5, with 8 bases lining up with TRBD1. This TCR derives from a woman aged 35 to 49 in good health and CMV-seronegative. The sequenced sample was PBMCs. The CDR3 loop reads CASSEEDRGNQPQHF. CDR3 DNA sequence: TGTGCCAGCAGTGAAGAGGACAGGGGCAATCAGCCCCAGCATTTT.